This TCR beta chain was sequenced during a study of CD8+ T cells in alopecia areata. Overall study context: The drug, oral tofacitinib, was given to treated patients at 5 to 10 mg twice daily. Study results and limitations: In scalp samples, resident alphabeta T cells of normal skin are also sequenced.

Germline lookup yields CDR1 MNHEY and CDR2 SMNVEV (reference sequence). This CDR3 contains 13 residues. Trimming shortened V by 6 bases and J by 4 bases, and 11 bases separated the two germline ends. Extraction of RNA preceded its reverse transcription into cDNA, which served as the sequencing template. This table comes from immunoSEQ multiplex PCR, and its TCRdb copy is limited to in-frame clones, with some not included. The table includes approximately 150,000 clones, roughly 50% detected once. On this clone itself: Its antigen is not known.

The sequencing sample was made of CD4+ T cells sorted from blood. The sequence came from a human donor with alopecia areata. The chain joins TRBV27 to TRBJ2-3; D remains ambiguous. CDR3 residues: CASRHDWPDTQYF. Written as DNA, the CDR3 is TGTGCCAGCAGGCATGATTGGCCAGATACGCAGTATTTT.